This T cell receptor (beta chain) is drawn from a study of neoadjuvant anti-PD-1 for oral cavity cancer. Study information: Most patients had three to four biweekly doses of 3 mg/kg nivolumab before resection. Non-progressing patients received a fourth nivolumab dose near day 43, then surgery on days 50-56. Regarding the study as a whole: Each response group had just a few patients in TCR analyses.

In its sample, this clone was seen a few times. Its antigen is still unknown. Indicated time point: after neoadjuvant nivolumab, at surgical resection. V shed 4 bases and J 4 bases; nucleotides not matched to a gene: 4. Germline loops: CDR1 LGHNA, CDR2 YNFKEQ. The CDR3 is made up of 15 amino acids. Some clones are missing from TCRdb's copy, which holds only in-frame ones; the method was immunoSEQ multiplex PCR. This repertoire shows 63,000 or so clones, approximately 87% found once; its top ten account for roughly 2.9%. The chain joins TRBV4-2 to TRBJ1-5; 10 nucleotides match TRBD1. This specimen was PBMCs, taken after nivolumab (anti-PD-1) treatment. The receptor was derived from a person aged 40 to 85 with oral cavity squamous cell carcinoma. The DNA of the CDR3 is TGTGCCAGCAGCCTATCGGACAGGGGGAATCAGCCCCAGCATTTT. Protein product: CASSLSDRGNQPQHF.